These 12 T cell receptor beta chains were all obtained from the same sample, sequenced in a study of identifying expanded T cells in peripheral blood. The repertoire was sequenced with immunoSEQ multiplex PCR; TCRdb's copy has only in-frame clones and lacks some. This table holds roughly 63,000 clones, approximately 83% found once. Material: blood. The receptors shown here come from a person aged 18-70 years in good health.

The chain links TRBV9 to TRBJ2-3; D is possibly TRBD2 (5 bases). This CDR3 has 16 residues. With 3 bases removed from V and 0 bases from J, the gap between germline ends came to 14 bases. Germline V gene lookup returns CDR1 SGDLS and CDR2 YYNGEE. CDR3 amino acids: CASSANPRVSTDTQYF. The CDR3 bases are TGTGCCAGCAGCGCAAACCCGAGGGTTAGCACAGATACGCAGTATTTT.

J is TRBJ1-1 and V is TRBV6-5, with unresolved D. In germline, CDR1 is MNHEY, CDR2 SVGAGI. Deletions cut 8 bases from V and 1 base from J, with 11 bases between. This CDR3 comprises 13 residues. The CDR3 nucleotides are TGTGCCAGCCGACTGTCTAGGAACACTGAAGCTTTCTTT. Translated: CASRLSRNTEAFF.

This chain joins TRBV27 and TRBJ1-1; the D gene is possibly TRBD1 (5 bases). Trimming took 3 bases from V and 2 from J, leaving 7 bases between them. CDR3 length: 13 residues. Germline V CDR1 and CDR2: MNHEY, SMNVEV (reference sequence). CDR3 coding DNA: TGTGCCAGCAGTTTCGACAGCAACACTGAAGCTTTCTTT. This translates into CASSFDSNTEAFF.

The J gene is TRBJ2-7, the V gene TRBV30, with D unresolved. Germline values: CDR1 GTSNPN, CDR2 SVGIG (reference sequence). There are 13 residues in the CDR3. The germline V and J ends were trimmed by 0 bases and 7 bases, with 13 bases remaining between them. The CDR3 spells CAWSVHDQGEQYF. CDR3 DNA sequence: TGTGCCTGGAGTGTACACGATCAAGGGGAGCAGTACTTC.

This clone has only one observation. The chain combines TRBV30 with TRBJ2-2, with D unclear. The CDR3 sequence is 14 residues long. V lost 0 bases to trimming and J lost 1 base, with 6 bases between them. Germline assignment: CDR1 GTSNPN and CDR2 SVGIG (reference sequence). CDR3 DNA sequence: TGTGCCTGGAGTGTCCTCAGGAACACCGGGGAGCTGTTTTTT. Protein: CAWSVLRNTGELFF.

The chain has TRBV27 and TRBJ2-1; 12 positions agree with TRBD2. The CDR3 sequence is 19 residues long. CDR1 is MNHEY, CDR2 SMNVEV, per germline (reference sequence). V lost 1 base, J lost 6 bases, and 13 bases stayed unmatched. CDR3 loop: CASSLWPSRLAGEINEQFF. The CDR3, as DNA: TGTGCCAGCAGTTTATGGCCCTCCAGACTAGCGGGAGAAATCAATGAGCAGTTCTTC.

The chain links TRBV9 to TRBJ2-2; D unclear. Trimming left V 2 bases short and J 3 bases short, with 14 bases between. Germline V gives CDR1 SGDLS, CDR2 YYNGEE. There are 16 residues in the CDR3. CDR3 sequence: CASSVPSGVDTGELFF. CDR3 DNA: TGTGCCAGCAGCGTCCCTTCAGGTGTGGACACCGGGGAGCTGTTTTTT.

CDR3 coding DNA: TGTGCCAGCAGTTACTCGCTAGCGGGGGGGAATAACATTCAGTACTTC. Its translation: CASSYSLAGGNNIQYF. The chain joins TRBV6-5 to TRBJ2-4, with 12 bases identical to TRBD2. This CDR3 contains 16 residues. The V gene end was trimmed by 0 bases and the J gene end by 7 bases; junction bases not matched to a gene: 4. The V gene's germline CDR1 is MNHEY and CDR2 SVGAGI.

The rearrangement uses TRBV2 and TRBJ2-7, with 7 bases identical to TRBD2. CDR1 is SNHLY, CDR2 FYNNEI, per germline. V shed 7 bases, J shed 5 bases, and the junction held 5 bases outside the gene matches. The CDR3 is made up of 12 amino acids. CDR3 in amino acids: CASNQGRDEQYF. For the CDR3, the DNA is TGTGCCAGCAACCAAGGGAGGGACGAGCAGTACTTC.

This clone has just one count. The gene calls are TRBV5-1 and TRBJ1-4; the D is unclear. The ends were cut back, 0 bases at V and 3 bases at J, with 15 bases in the middle. The CDR3 runs to 17 residues. CDR1 SGHRS and CDR2 YFSETQ come from the germline V gene. This CDR3 reads CASSLDLRTSSNEKLFF. Written as DNA, the CDR3 is TGCGCCAGCAGCTTGGATCTCAGAACTTCTTCTAATGAAAAACTGTTTTTT.

This sequence joins TRBV6-1 and TRBJ1-2; no clear D. Per the germline V gene, CDR1 is MNHNS and CDR2 is SASEGT. V dropped 0 bases and J dropped 4 bases, with 12 bases sitting between them. The CDR3 has 15 residues. The CDR3 here is CASSEALSVGYGYTF. As DNA, the CDR3 is TGTGCCAGCAGTGAAGCGCTTTCGGTTGGCTATGGCTACACCTTC.

The chain employs TRBV2 and TRBJ2-7, with TRBD1 matching over 7 bases. V lost 7 bases to trimming and J lost 6 bases; unmatched junction nucleotides: 9. The CDR3 contains 13 residues. In germline, CDR1 is SNHLY, CDR2 FYNNEI. This CDR3 reads CASTLNRGREQYV. The CDR3 coding sequence is TGTGCCAGCACCTTAAACAGGGGTCGCGAGCAGTACGTC.